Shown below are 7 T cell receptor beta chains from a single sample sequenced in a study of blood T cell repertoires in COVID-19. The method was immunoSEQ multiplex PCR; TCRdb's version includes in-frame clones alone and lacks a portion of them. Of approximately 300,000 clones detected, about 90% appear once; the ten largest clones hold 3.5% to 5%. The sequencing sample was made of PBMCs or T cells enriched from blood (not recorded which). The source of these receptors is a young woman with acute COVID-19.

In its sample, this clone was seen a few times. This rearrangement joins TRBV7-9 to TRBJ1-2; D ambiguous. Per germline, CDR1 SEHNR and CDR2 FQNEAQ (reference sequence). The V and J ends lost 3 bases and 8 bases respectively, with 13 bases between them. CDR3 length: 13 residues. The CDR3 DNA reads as TGTGCCAGCAGCTTGGTCGCGGGGTGGGGCTACACCTTC. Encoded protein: CASSLVAGWGYTF. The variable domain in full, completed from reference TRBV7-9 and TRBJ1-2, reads DTGVSQNPRHKITKRGQNVTFRCDPISEHNRLYWYRQTLGQGPEFLTYFQNEAQLEKSRLLSDRFSAERPKGSFSTLEIQRTEQGDSAMYLCASSLVAGWGYTFGSGTRLTVV.

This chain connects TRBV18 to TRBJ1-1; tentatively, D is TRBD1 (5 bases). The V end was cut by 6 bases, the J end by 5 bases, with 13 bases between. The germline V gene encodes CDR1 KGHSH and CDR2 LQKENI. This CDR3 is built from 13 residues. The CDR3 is CASSFGDSTEAFF. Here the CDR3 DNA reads TGTGCCAGCTCTTTTGGGGACTCGACTGAAGCTTTCTTT.

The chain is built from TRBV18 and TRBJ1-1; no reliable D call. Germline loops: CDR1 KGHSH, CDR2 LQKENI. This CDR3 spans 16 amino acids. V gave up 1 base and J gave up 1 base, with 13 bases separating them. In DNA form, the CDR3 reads TGTGCCAGCTCACCACACCCGGGATTGGGGAACACTGAAGCTTTCTTT. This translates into CASSPHPGLGNTEAFF.

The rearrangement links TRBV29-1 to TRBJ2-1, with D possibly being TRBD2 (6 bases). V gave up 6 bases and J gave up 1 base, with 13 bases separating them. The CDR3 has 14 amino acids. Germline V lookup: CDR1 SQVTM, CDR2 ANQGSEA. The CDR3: CSVETRGSYNEQFF. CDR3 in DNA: TGCAGCGTCGAAACCCGGGGGTCCTACAATGAGCAGTTCTTC.

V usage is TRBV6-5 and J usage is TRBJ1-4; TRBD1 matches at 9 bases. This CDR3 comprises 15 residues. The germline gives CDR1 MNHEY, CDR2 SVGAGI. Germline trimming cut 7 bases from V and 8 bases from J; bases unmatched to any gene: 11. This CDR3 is CASTHGGQGIEKLFF. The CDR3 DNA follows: TGTGCCAGCACCCACGGGGGACAGGGTATCGAAAAACTGTTTTTT.

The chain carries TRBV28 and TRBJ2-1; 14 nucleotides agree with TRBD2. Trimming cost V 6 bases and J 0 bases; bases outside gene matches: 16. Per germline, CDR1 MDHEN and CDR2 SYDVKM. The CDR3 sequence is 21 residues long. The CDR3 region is CASRPTPGLAGERRSYNEQFF. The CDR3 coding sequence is TGTGCCAGCAGGCCGACCCCGGGACTAGCGGGAGAGAGACGCTCCTACAATGAGCAGTTCTTC.

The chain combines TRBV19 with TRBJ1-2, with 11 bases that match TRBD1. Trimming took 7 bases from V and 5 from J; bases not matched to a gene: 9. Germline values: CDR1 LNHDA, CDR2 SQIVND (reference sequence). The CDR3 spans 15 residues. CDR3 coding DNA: TGTGCCAGTACCGGGACAGGACAGGGGGCGTATGGCTACACCTTC. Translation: CASTGTGQGAYGYTF. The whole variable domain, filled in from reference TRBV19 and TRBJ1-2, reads DGGITQSPKYLFRKEGQNVTLSCEQNLNHDAMYWYRQDPGQGLRLIYYSQIVNDFQKGDIAEGYSVSREKKESFPLTVTSAQKNPTAFYLCASTGTGQGAYGYTFGSGTRLTVV.